Presented here are 18 T cell receptor beta chains from one specimen sequenced in a study of T cell responses to AZD1222 COVID-19 vaccine. Clones were read by immunoSEQ multiplex PCR, and TCRdb kept only the in-frame ones, dropping some. The sample has 85,000 to 120,000 clones, 86% seen once; the top ten hold 4.5% to 6%. The specimen was peripheral blood, collected on day 0 of AZD1222 vaccination. Every receptor here comes from an adult in good health.

V usage is TRBV6-5 and J usage is TRBJ2-5; 7 positions match TRBD1. J was trimmed by 1 base and V by 5 bases; bases with no gene match: 7. Germline V CDR1 and CDR2: MNHEY, SVGAGI. This CDR3 region has 15 residues. CDR3 DNA sequence: TGTGCCAGCAGTCTTTCACAGGGGTCCCAAGAGACCCAGTACTTC. Translated: CASSLSQGSQETQYF.

This sequence joins TRBV5-5 and TRBJ2-7, with D unresolved. The germline CDR1 and CDR2 sequences are SGHKS and YYEKEE (reference sequence). The CDR3 covers 13 residues. V lost 0 bases to trimming and J lost 4 bases, with 8 bases between them. CDR3: CASSLVQLYEQYF. For the CDR3, the DNA is TGTGCCAGCAGCTTGGTACAGCTATACGAGCAGTACTTC.

The chain is built from TRBV21-1 and TRBJ1-6. TRBV21-1 is noted as a pseudogene. This CDR3 contains 15 residues. The CDR3 protein is CATPRRRVGNSPLHF. The CDR3, as DNA: TGTGCCACCCCCAGGAGGCGGGTTGGTAATTCACCCCTCCACTTT.

This chain connects TRBV30 to TRBJ2-3; D may match TRBD1 or TRBD2 (5 bases each). With 2 bases removed from V and 6 bases from J, the gap between germline ends came to 15 bases. The CDR3 is made up of 14 amino acids. Germline V gene sequence: CDR1 GTSNPN, CDR2 SVGIG (reference sequence). In DNA, the CDR3 is TGTGCCTGGAGTCCAACCGGGACCGGCGATACGCAGTATTTT. Protein product: CAWSPTGTGDTQYF.

The chain has TRBV27 and TRBJ1-5, with D maybe TRBD1 (6 bases). The CDR3 is 15 amino acids. Per the germline V gene, CDR1 is MNHEY and CDR2 is SMNVEV (reference sequence). V lost 3 bases to trimming and J lost 4 bases, with 13 bases between them. The chain's CDR3 is CASSFVRGVNQPQHF. The CDR3, as DNA: TGTGCCAGCAGTTTCGTCAGGGGAGTGAATCAGCCCCAGCATTTT.

The chain uses TRBV5-6 and TRBJ2-7; 8 nucleotides match TRBD1. CDR1 is SGHDT, CDR2 YYEEEE, per germline. The CDR3 length is 14 residues. V lost 2 bases to trimming and J lost 4 bases; unmatched junction nucleotides: 5. The CDR3 region has the DNA TGTGCCAGCAGCTTACGCAGGGGGCAATACGAGCAGTACTTC. Translated, it gives CASSLRRGQYEQYF.

This clone came up a few times. The chain carries TRBV2 and TRBJ2-6, with TRBD1 matching over 7 bases. Germline values: CDR1 SNHLY, CDR2 FYNNEI. The CDR3 spans 17 residues. V shed 5 bases and J 0 bases; nucleotides not matched to a gene: 7. The CDR3: CASSPDRTRSGANVLTF. The CDR3 region has the DNA TGTGCCAGCAGTCCGGACAGGACACGCTCTGGGGCCAACGTCCTGACTTTC.

The chain has TRBV9 and TRBJ2-3; no clear D. Between the trimmed V and J ends, which lost 0 bases and 6 bases, there was a span of 8 bases. The CDR3 covers 13 residues. Germline values: CDR1 SGDLS, CDR2 YYNGEE. DNA of the CDR3: TGTGCCAGCAGCGTAGACTGGAAGGATACGCAGTATTTT. This codes for CASSVDWKDTQYF.

The rearrangement uses TRBV14 and TRBJ2-7; unclear D gene. Germline CDR1 SGHDN, CDR2 FVKESK. With 0 bases removed from V and 3 bases from J, the gap between germline ends came to 6 bases. The CDR3 spans 13 residues. The CDR3 DNA is TGTGCCAGCAGCCAAGACAGTGTCTACGAGCAGTACTTC. This encodes CASSQDSVYEQYF.

The chain recombines TRBV7-2 with TRBJ1-2; no clear D. V was cut by 1 base and J by 7 bases, with 10 bases left in between. The CDR3 has 13 amino acids. CDR1 and CDR2 (germline): SGHTA, FQGNSA. The CDR3 loop reads CASSLDRHPGYTF. DNA of the CDR3: TGTGCCAGCAGCTTAGACCGCCATCCTGGCTACACCTTC.

The J gene is TRBJ2-2, the V gene TRBV5-1, with 9 bases that match TRBD2. Germline-derived CDR1 and CDR2 are SGHRS and YFSETQ. The CDR3 spans 15 residues. The V and J ends lost 4 bases and 3 bases, in that order; junction bases with no gene match: 4. Here the CDR3 reads CASSASGADTGELFF. The DNA for the CDR3 is TGCGCCAGCAGCGCTAGCGGGGCGGACACCGGGGAGCTGTTTTTT.

The chain carries TRBV6-2 or TRBV6-3 and TRBJ2-3, with 7 bases fitting TRBD1. Per germline, CDR1 MNHEY and CDR2 SVGEGT. The CDR3 length is 14 residues. The trim removed 5 bases at V and 3 bases at J, leaving 5 bases unmatched. CDR3 nucleotides: TGTGCCAGCAGTCGACAGGGTATAACAGATACGCAGTATTTT. This codes for CASSRQGITDTQYF.

This chain uses TRBV5-4 with TRBJ2-5, with TRBD1 as a possible D gene (6 bases). Trimming left V 1 base short and J 3 bases short, with 13 bases between. This CDR3 region has 15 residues. Germline V gives CDR1 SGHNT, CDR2 YYREEE (reference sequence). The CDR3 DNA is TGTGCCAGCAGCTTGCTCGTCACAGGGAAAGAGACCCAGTACTTC. Its translation is CASSLLVTGKETQYF.

CDR3 nucleotide sequence: TGTGCCAGTAGGGCAACAGGTTCGAGGGAAAAACTGTTTTTT. It translates to CASRATGSREKLFF. V is TRBV19 and J is TRBJ1-4; a possible D gene is TRBD1 (5 bases). V lost 6 bases and J lost 8, with 16 bases in between. The V gene's germline CDR1 is LNHDA and CDR2 SQIVND (reference sequence). The CDR3 runs 14 residues.

V usage is TRBV9 and J usage is TRBJ1-2; D is ambiguous. Trimming took 0 bases from V and 4 from J, leaving 16 bases between them. This CDR3 comprises 16 residues. Germline V gives CDR1 SGDLS, CDR2 YYNGEE. CDR3 in amino acids: CASSVDPRAQSYGYTF. Written as DNA, the CDR3 is TGTGCCAGCAGCGTAGATCCGAGGGCGCAAAGCTATGGCTACACCTTC.

This rearrangement joins TRBV10-2 to TRBJ2-1; D gene unclear. The germline CDR1 and CDR2 sequences are WSHSY and SAAADI. The CDR3 runs 12 residues. The V and J ends lost 3 bases and 4 bases respectively, with 4 bases between them. CDR3 loop: CASSDEYNEQFF. The DNA for the CDR3 is TGCGCCAGCAGTGACGAGTACAATGAGCAGTTCTTC.

This clone is a singleton in its sample. The V call is TRBV5-6, the J call TRBJ2-2; perhaps D is TRBD1 or TRBD2 (5 bases each). This CDR3 region has 16 residues. V gave up 0 bases and J gave up 2 bases, with 11 bases separating them. Germline loops: CDR1 SGHDT, CDR2 YYEEEE. CDR3 residues: CASSLVGTANTGELFF. CDR3 bases: TGTGCCAGCAGCTTGGTCGGGACGGCAAACACCGGGGAGCTGTTTTTT.

This clone occurred once. The chain is built from TRBV6-2 or TRBV6-3 and TRBJ1-2; the match to TRBD1 covers 10 bases. CDR1 is MNHEY, CDR2 SVGEGT, per germline. Trimming took 8 bases from V and 7 from J; bases not matched to a gene: 19. The CDR3 spans 17 residues. The CDR3: CASGPGQGEHFISGYTF. CDR3 DNA: TGTGCCAGCGGCCCTGGACAGGGGGAACACTTTATCTCTGGCTACACCTTC.